This TCR beta chain was found in a study of blood T cell repertoires in COVID-19. Study-level background: Material from acute and convalescent COVID-19 was sourced from the United States, Italy and Spain. Sources were T cells, B-cell-depleted T cells, or PBMCs; the material itself was cDNA or gDNA.

Authors' analysis steps: Amplified reference gene primers provided the basis for estimating nucleated cell counts. Assay used: immunoSEQ multiplex PCR; TCRdb lists only in-frame clones, some missing. That table supplies the V and J calls and clone size; D and trimming were determined from the DNA. The table has 110,000 or so clones, roughly 87% seen once. Germline CDR1 MNHEY, CDR2 SVGAGI. The CDR3 covers 12 residues. Trimming pared 4 bases from V and 10 bases from J, leaving 10 bases between. This chain links TRBV6-5 with TRBJ1-4; D is unresolved. This receptor was identified in a man aged 50 to 59 with acute or convalescent COVID-19. Sequenced material: peripheral blood. The CDR3 nucleotides are TGTGCCAGCAGTTCAGACCGGGGAAAACTGTTTTTT. Amino acids: CASSSDRGKLFF.